The next 26 T cell receptor beta chains were all read from a single sample in a study of blood T cell repertoires in COVID-19. Here immunoSEQ multiplex PCR was the method, and the copy in TCRdb shows in-frame clones only, minus some. The data show 190,000 or so clones, with over 75% seen just once and roughly 9.8% held by the top ten. The source material was peripheral blood. The receptors were gathered from a woman older than 75 with acute or convalescent COVID-19.

The J gene is TRBJ1-3, the V gene TRBV21-1; TRBD1 is taken as the D call from the table, unchecked against the DNA. TRBV21-1 constitutes a pseudogene. The CDR3 runs 15 residues. The CDR3 DNA sequence: TGTGCCCTACTACAGGGCGAATGGTCTGGAAACACCATATATTTT. This sequence encodes CALLQGEWSGNTIYF.

The chain employs TRBV6-5 and TRBJ2-7; a weak D match, TRBD1 (5 bases). This CDR3 region has 11 residues. Germline-derived CDR1 and CDR2 are MNHEY and SVGAGI. Trimming removed 10 bases from V and 5 bases from J, with 12 bases in between. The CDR3 protein is CATAGINEQYF. The DNA of the CDR3 is TGTGCCACCGCAGGGATAAACGAGCAGTACTTC.

The chain employs TRBV9 and TRBJ2-5; 11 bases are shared with TRBD2. Trimming cost V 4 bases and J 3 bases; bases outside gene matches: 5. Germline V gene lookup returns CDR1 SGDLS and CDR2 YYNGEE. This CDR3 has 15 residues. DNA of the CDR3: TGTGCCAGCAGCCCTAGCGGGGGGCCGGAAGAGACCCAGTACTTC. Translating it yields CASSPSGGPEETQYF.

The chain couples TRBV4-1 to TRBJ2-5, with D maybe TRBD2 (5 bases). The CDR3 is 14 amino acids. From germline, CDR1 is MGHRA and CDR2 YSYEKL. The V gene lost 2 bases and the J gene lost 4 bases, with 11 bases spanning the gap. CDR3 sequence (DNA): TGCGCCAGCAGCCAAAGAGGGTGGAGAGAGACCCAGTACTTC. This codes for CASSQRGWRETQYF.

The chain combines TRBV15 with TRBJ2-7; D ambiguous. Germline values: CDR1 LNHNV, CDR2 YYDKDF (reference sequence). The CDR3 runs 14 residues. Trimming removed 1 base at V and 2 bases at J, with 9 bases between. The CDR3 nucleotides are TGTGCCACCAGCAGAGCCTCAGGCCCCTACGAGCAGTACTTC. Its protein is CATSRASGPYEQYF. Complete variable domain (other parts from reference TRBV15 and TRBJ2-7): DAMVIQNPRYQVTQFGKPVTLSCSQTLNHNVMYWYQQKSSQAPKLLFHYYDKDFNNEADTPDNFQSRRPNTSFCFLDIRSPGLGDTAMYLCATSRASGPYEQYFGPGTRLTVT.

The chain is built from TRBV5-1 and TRBJ2-3, with 12 bases that match TRBD2. This CDR3 has 17 residues. After removal of 5 bases from V and 4 bases from J, the junction contained 11 bases not matched to a gene. Germline lookup yields CDR1 SGHRS and CDR2 YFSETQ. The CDR3 is CASRSPTSGRRPDTQYF. The CDR3, as DNA: TGCGCCAGCAGGAGCCCCACTAGCGGGAGGCGCCCAGATACGCAGTATTTT.

V and J are TRBV5-1 and TRBJ2-7, with D tentatively TRBD2 (6 bases). Germline assignment: CDR1 SGHRS and CDR2 YFSETQ. The germline V and J ends were trimmed by 8 bases and 3 bases, with 15 bases remaining between them. The CDR3 spans 13 residues. CDR3 sequence: CASAAGRNYEQYF. In nucleotides, the CDR3 is TGCGCCAGTGCGGCGGGAAGGAACTACGAGCAGTACTTC.

V is TRBV6-1 and J is TRBJ2-3; D is perhaps TRBD2 (5 bases). There are 16 residues in the CDR3. From germline, CDR1 is MNHNS and CDR2 SASEGT. V lost 3 bases, J lost 2 bases, and 15 bases lay in between. Here the CDR3 DNA reads TGTGCCAGCAGTGATAATGGAGTAGCGATCACAGATACGCAGTATTTT. It translates to CASSDNGVAITDTQYF.

The table lists this clone with a count of one. This chain links TRBV6-5 with TRBJ1-6, with D possibly TRBD1 on 6 matching bases. The V and J ends lost 5 bases and 10 bases respectively, with 15 bases between them. This CDR3 contains 14 residues. Germline CDR1 and CDR2: MNHEY and SVGAGI. The CDR3 loop is CASSPRTVRSPLHF. The CDR3 nucleotides are TGTGCCAGCAGTCCGAGGACAGTACGGTCACCCCTCCACTTT.

The chain uses TRBV7-2 and TRBJ1-4, with D tentatively TRBD1 (5 bases). CDR1 is SGHTA and CDR2 is FQGNSA in the germline V gene. The CDR3 sequence is 15 residues long. Deletions cut 2 bases from V and 3 bases from J, with 10 bases between. This chain's CDR3 is CASSLSGLPNEKLFF. The CDR3 DNA reads as TGTGCCAGCAGCTTATCAGGGTTGCCTAATGAAAAACTGTTTTTT.

The table lists this clone with a count of one. The rearrangement uses TRBV2 and TRBJ1-5, with unresolved D. Trimming took off 4 bases at V and 1 base at J, with 14 bases between the two ends. CDR3 size: 16 residues. Germline CDR1 reads SNHLY; CDR2 reads FYNNEI. CDR3 coding DNA: TGTGCCAGCAGTGGAATTCCTAGAGGGAGCAATCAGCCCCAGCATTTT. Its translation: CASSGIPRGSNQPQHF.

The chain links TRBV11-1 to TRBJ1-4; no definite D call. The CDR3 runs to 13 residues. Looked up from germline, CDR1 is SGHAT and CDR2 is FQDESV (reference sequence). V was shortened by 1 base and J by 7 bases, with 7 bases between the two germline ends. Here the CDR3 reads CASSLVEGEKLFF. DNA for the CDR3: TGTGCCAGCAGCTTAGTGGAGGGTGAAAAACTGTTTTTT.

V usage is TRBV21-1 and J usage is TRBJ1-4; TRBD1, the D gene given by the table, was not confirmed from the DNA. TRBV21-1 is marked as a pseudogene. The CDR3 is 16 amino acids. The CDR3 DNA follows: TGTGCCAGCAGCAAAAGGCTCCCCGGGACAGCTGAAAAACTGTTTTTT. Translation: CASSKRLPGTAEKLFF.

The chain uses TRBV6-5 and TRBJ1-2; D unclear. CDR1 and CDR2 from the germline V gene are MNHEY and SVGAGI. V shed 6 bases and J shed 2 bases, with 4 bases lying between them. This CDR3 region has 11 residues. The CDR3 reads CASRENYGYTF. The CDR3 region has the DNA TGTGCCAGCAGGGAGAACTATGGCTACACCTTC.

The chain joins TRBV6-5 to TRBJ1-2; 8 bases match TRBD1. Germline V CDR1 and CDR2: MNHEY, SVGAGI. The CDR3 contains 15 residues. Unmatched junction bases numbered 15, after V lost 7 bases and J lost 8 bases. The CDR3 is CASNGDRGPLGGYTF. In DNA form, the CDR3 reads TGTGCCAGCAACGGAGACAGGGGTCCCCTTGGCGGCTACACCTTC.

This rearrangement joins TRBV7-8 to TRBJ2-2, with 10 nucleotides matching TRBD1. The junction had 14 bases not matched to a gene; V was cut back by 6 bases and J by 4 bases. Germline V gene lookup returns CDR1 SGHVS and CDR2 FQNEAQ. The CDR3 totals 18 residues. The CDR3 protein is CASRPDPRGQGSTGELFF. CDR3 nucleotides: TGTGCCAGCAGGCCAGACCCTAGGGGACAGGGGTCCACCGGGGAGCTGTTTTTT.

As to this clone: Other DNA sequences of this sample code for an identical CDR3. The chain recombines TRBV5-1 with TRBJ2-7; 7 nucleotides agree with TRBD1. The CDR3 sequence is 14 residues long. Looked up from germline, CDR1 is SGHRS and CDR2 is YFSETQ. V trimming: 0 bases; J trimming: 2 bases; junction bases outside the gene matches: 2. CDR3 coding DNA: TGCGCCAGCAGCTTGGGGCAGGGGGCCTACGAGCAGTACTTC. It yields the protein CASSLGQGAYEQYF. Supplemented by reference TRBV5-1 and TRBJ2-7, the full variable domain reads KAGVTQTPRYLIKTRGQQVTLSCSPISGHRSVSWYQQTPGQGLQFLFEYFSETQRNKGNFPGRFSGRQFSNSRSEMNVSTLELGDSALYLCASSLGQGAYEQYFGPGTRLTVT.

The chain links TRBV5-6 to TRBJ1-3; TRBD1 agrees at 7 bases. Germline V gene data show CDR1 as SGHDT and CDR2 as YYEEEE. Trimming at V came to 3 bases and at J to 0 bases, leaving 3 bases not matched to a gene. This CDR3 has 15 residues. The CDR3 is CASSWGTDSGNTIYF. In nucleotides, the CDR3 is TGTGCCAGCAGCTGGGGGACAGACTCTGGAAACACCATATATTTT.

The chain uses TRBV19 and TRBJ2-3, with TRBD2 identical over 7 bases. V gave up 3 bases and J gave up 4 bases; unmatched junction bases: 7. The CDR3 consists of 15 residues. The V gene's germline CDR1 is LNHDA and CDR2 SQIVND (reference sequence). The CDR3 DNA reads TGTGCCAGTAGTATTCAAAGCGGGACCTCAGATACGCAGTATTTT. It codes for CASSIQSGTSDTQYF.

This chain connects TRBV6-2 or TRBV6-3 to TRBJ1-4, with D possibly matching TRBD1 (6 bases). The CDR3 sequence is 16 residues long. The germline V gene has CDR1 MNHEY and CDR2 SVGEGT. V was trimmed by 4 bases and J by 2 bases, leaving 14 bases between them. The DNA of the CDR3 is TGTGCCAGCAGTTCACCCGCGAGGGGGACTAATGAAAAACTGTTTTTT. This encodes CASSSPARGTNEKLFF.

As concerns this clone: Other DNA sequences in the sample encode the same CDR3. The chain has TRBV9 and TRBJ1-5; TRBD1 is a possible D gene (5 bases). The germline V and J ends were trimmed by 0 bases and 4 bases, with 11 bases remaining between them. Germline loops: CDR1 SGDLS, CDR2 YYNGEE. The CDR3 contains 15 residues. CDR3 sequence (DNA): TGTGCCAGCAGCGTAGGGGGTCAGGGTAATCAGCCCCAGCATTTT. Translation gives CASSVGGQGNQPQHF.

The V gene is TRBV19, the J gene TRBJ1-5; D call uncertain. The CDR3 contains 14 residues. V lost 0 bases and J 7 bases, leaving 10 bases between the germline ends. The V gene's germline CDR1 is LNHDA and CDR2 SQIVND (reference sequence). The CDR3 is CASSIESGRQPQHF. The DNA of the CDR3 is TGTGCCAGTAGTATAGAGTCTGGGAGGCAGCCCCAGCATTTT.

The CDR3 is CASSLGGQETQYF. DNA for the CDR3: TGTGCCAGCAGCCTCGGGGGGCAAGAGACCCAGTACTTC. This chain connects TRBV3-1 (or the pseudogene TRBV3-2) to TRBJ2-5; 7 nucleotides match TRBD2. The CDR3 is 13 residues long. Trimming took 4 bases from V and 2 from J; bases not matched to a gene: 1. Germline values: CDR1 LGHDT, CDR2 YNNKEL (reference sequence).

The V gene is TRBV5-1, the J gene TRBJ2-5; D uncertain. The germline V gene has CDR1 SGHRS and CDR2 YFSETQ. Between the trimmed V and J ends, which lost 2 bases and 5 bases, there was a span of 16 bases. The length of the CDR3 is 15 residues. CDR3 region: CASSFFGSAAETQYF. The CDR3 DNA reads as TGCGCCAGCAGCTTCTTTGGATCGGCGGCGGAGACCCAGTACTTC.

This chain uses TRBV11-2 with TRBJ1-1; D is uncertain. The V end was cut by 2 bases, the J end by 4 bases, with 8 bases between. There are 13 residues in the CDR3. Germline assignment: CDR1 SGHAT and CDR2 FQNNGV. The CDR3 DNA is TGTGCCAGCAGCTTATACAGTCTCACTGAAGCTTTCTTT. Amino acids: CASSLYSLTEAFF.

V is TRBV2 and J is TRBJ2-7, with 8 bases identical to TRBD2. Trimming took 7 bases from V and 0 from J; bases not matched to a gene: 8. CDR3 size: 15 residues. CDR1 SNHLY and CDR2 FYNNEI come from the germline V gene. The CDR3 reads CASKMGSGASYEQYF. The CDR3 region has the DNA TGTGCCAGCAAGATGGGTAGCGGGGCCTCCTACGAGCAGTACTTC.